The 25 T cell receptor beta chains listed next were all sequenced from one sample in a study of naive and memory T cell subsets. TCR cDNA received a 3' ligated oligonucleotide that carried a UMI. Four PCR rounds used nested alpha and beta constant region primers plus the SP2 primer. TCRdb passed the 5' RACE reads through MiXCR, listing each CDR3 protein once. This sample has 55,000 to 70,000 distinct CDR3 sequences, with 7.2% found just once. The receptors come from a male donor in good health.

This clonotype has at least ten counts. CDR3 DNA: TGTGCCACCAGCAGAGATCCAAACTACGAGCAGTACTTC. It codes for CATSRDPNYEQYF. The chain has TRBV15 and TRBJ2-7; D is undetermined. The CDR3 is made up of 13 amino acids. Trimming removed 0 bases at V and 3 bases at J, with 6 bases between. Germline V CDR1 and CDR2: LNHNV, YYDKDF (reference sequence).

This clonotype turned up a few times. The chain carries TRBV10-3 and TRBJ1-1; D gene ambiguous. This CDR3 is built from 14 residues. The V gene lost 0 bases and the J gene lost 4 bases, with 9 bases spanning the gap. Germline V gives CDR1 ENHRY, CDR2 SYGVKD. CDR3: CAISESMLGTEAFF. DNA of the CDR3: TGTGCCATCAGTGAGTCGATGTTGGGCACTGAAGCTTTCTTT.

This clonotype was detected ten times or more. The V gene is TRBV6-5, the J gene TRBJ2-7, with TRBD1 matching over 9 bases. CDR1 and CDR2 (germline): MNHEY, SVGAGI. V shed 6 bases and J 4 bases; nucleotides not matched to a gene: 10. The CDR3 has 15 amino acids. The CDR3 spells CASRPGQGRYYEQYF. The CDR3 coding sequence is TGTGCCAGCAGGCCAGGACAGGGGAGATATTACGAGCAGTACTTC.

This clonotype was observed a few times. The rearrangement links TRBV6-6 to TRBJ2-3; D possibly matches TRBD1 or TRBD2 (5 bases each). Germline CDR1 MNHNY, CDR2 SVGAGI (reference sequence). The CDR3 runs 14 residues. The V end lost 2 bases, the J end lost 0 bases, and 6 bases lay between the germline ends. CDR3 DNA: TGTGCCAGCAGTTACGGGGGTAGCACAGATACGCAGTATTTT. This sequence encodes CASSYGGSTDTQYF.

This clonotype was observed many times. J is TRBJ2-5 and V is TRBV4-1; 8 nucleotides match TRBD2. The CDR3 sequence is 16 residues long. Per the germline V gene, CDR1 is MGHRA and CDR2 is YSYEKL. V shed 3 bases, J shed 2 bases, and the junction held 8 bases outside the gene matches. CDR3: CASSQTPASGQETQYF. Written as DNA, the CDR3 is TGCGCCAGCAGCCAGACTCCAGCTAGCGGGCAAGAGACCCAGTACTTC.

This clonotype was picked up many times. V usage is TRBV5-1 and J usage is TRBJ2-7, with a tentative D call TRBD1 (5 bases). Per germline, CDR1 SGHRS and CDR2 YFSETQ. This CDR3 is 14 amino acids long. Trimming took 2 bases from V and 3 from J, leaving 12 bases between them. CDR3 sequence reads: CASSFTSGNYEQYF. The CDR3 coding sequence is TGCGCCAGCAGCTTCACCTCAGGGAACTACGAGCAGTACTTC. Looking up the rest from reference TRBV5-1 and TRBJ2-7 gives the full variable domain: KAGVTQTPRYLIKTRGQQVTLSCSPISGHRSVSWYQQTPGQGLQFLFEYFSETQRNKGNFPGRFSGRQFSNSRSEMNVSTLELGDSALYLCASSFTSGNYEQYFGPGTRLTVT.

This clonotype was detected only a few times. The chain is built from TRBV7-9 and TRBJ1-1; tentative D call: TRBD1 (6 bases). V lost 8 bases and J 4 bases, leaving 23 bases between the germline ends. Germline V gene data show CDR1 as SEHNR and CDR2 as FQNEAQ (reference sequence). This CDR3 region has 16 residues. The CDR3 protein is CASAYKRGANSTEAFF. The CDR3 DNA reads as TGTGCCAGCGCGTATAAACGGGGGGCGAATAGCACTGAAGCTTTCTTT. The full variable domain, its missing parts supplied by reference TRBV7-9 and TRBJ1-1, is DTGVSQNPRHKITKRGQNVTFRCDPISEHNRLYWYRQTLGQGPEFLTYFQNEAQLEKSRLLSDRFSAERPKGSFSTLEIQRTEQGDSAMYLCASAYKRGANSTEAFFGQGTRLTVV.

The sample holds many counts of this clonotype. The chain employs TRBV12-3 or TRBV12-4 and TRBJ2-1; D is ambiguous. The CDR3 runs 12 residues. With 3 bases removed from V and 6 bases from J, the gap between germline ends came to 6 bases. The CDR3 nucleotides read TGTGCCAGCAGTTTGATTGGCAATGAGCAGTTCTTC. As protein: CASSLIGNEQFF.

This chain links TRBV10-2 with TRBJ2-4, with 7 bases identical to TRBD2. This CDR3 region has 16 residues. Germline lookup yields CDR1 WSHSY and CDR2 SAAADI. The junction had 6 bases not matched to a gene; V was cut back by 3 bases and J by 1 base. As DNA, the CDR3 is TGCGCCAGCAGTGACCCGAATAGCGGGGCCAAAAACATTCAGTACTTC. Encoded protein: CASSDPNSGAKNIQYF.

This clonotype was detected a few times. The chain uses TRBV5-8 and TRBJ2-7, with D tentatively TRBD1 (6 bases). Germline CDR1 and CDR2: SGHTS and YDEGEE. This CDR3 has 13 residues. V was pared by 1 base and J by 7 bases, with 12 bases between. The DNA of the CDR3 is TGTGCCAGCAGCTTGAGCCCAGGGGAAGAGCAGTACTTC. This gives the protein CASSLSPGEEQYF.

The chain recombines TRBV20-1 with TRBJ2-1, with D maybe TRBD2 (5 bases). This CDR3 region has 15 residues. Between the trimmed V and J ends, which lost 0 bases and 7 bases, there was a span of 16 bases. Germline V lookup: CDR1 DFQATT, CDR2 SNEGSKA (reference sequence). The CDR3 coding sequence is TGCAGTGCTAGAGATAGCTTCAGGTCGGGGAATGAGCAGTTCTTC. As protein: CSARDSFRSGNEQFF.

This clonotype was recorded a few times. This chain uses TRBV19 with TRBJ1-2; 10 nucleotides line up with TRBD1. CDR1 is LNHDA and CDR2 is SQIVND in the germline V gene (reference sequence). The CDR3 loop spans 16 amino acids. V was pared by 9 bases and J by 6 bases, with 16 bases of the junction left unmatched. Here the CDR3 DNA reads TGTGCCAGCACTCCCATGCAGATAGGGACAGGGGATGGCTACACCTTC. As protein: CASTPMQIGTGDGYTF.

This clonotype was counted many times. The chain is built from TRBV5-5 and TRBJ2-5, with D perhaps matching TRBD1 or TRBD2 (5 bases each). V was clipped by 1 base and J by 1 base, with 11 bases between them. There are 15 residues in the CDR3. Germline V gene lookup returns CDR1 SGHKS and CDR2 YYEKEE (reference sequence). The DNA of the CDR3 is TGTGCCAGCAGCTTGACAGGCCGGGGCCAAGAGACCCAGTACTTC. Encoded protein: CASSLTGRGQETQYF.

This chain joins TRBV3-1 and TRBJ2-1; 7 positions agree with TRBD2. Germline-derived CDR1 and CDR2 are LGHDT and YNNKEL (reference sequence). This CDR3 contains 17 residues. The V segment lost 0 bases and the J segment 4 bases; nucleotides outside the gene matches: 9. The CDR3 sequence is CASSQDSPASGYNEQFF. In DNA form, the CDR3 reads TGTGCCAGCAGCCAAGATAGTCCGGCTAGCGGATACAATGAGCAGTTCTTC.

In its sample, this clonotype is medium-sized (0.01 to 0.1%). The V call is TRBV6-5, the J call TRBJ2-5; D could derive from TRBD1 or TRBD2 (5 bases each). This CDR3 spans 12 amino acids. The V end lost 8 bases, the J end lost 4 bases, and 11 bases lay between the germline ends. Germline values: CDR1 MNHEY, CDR2 SVGAGI. CDR3 DNA sequence: TGTGCCAGCTCTCCTGGGGGAGAGACCCAGTACTTC. It encodes CASSPGGETQYF.

This clonotype was picked up a small number of times. The chain is built from TRBV20-1 and TRBJ2-5, with 7 bases identical to TRBD2. The CDR3 is 13 amino acids. Germline CDR1 DFQATT, CDR2 SNEGSKA (reference sequence). V lost 1 base, J lost 5 bases, and 4 bases stayed unmatched. CDR3 DNA: TGCAGTGCTAGAGGGGCTAGCGGTGAGACCCAGTACTTC. Protein: CSARGASGETQYF.

This clonotype was observed many times. The rearrangement links TRBV7-8 to TRBJ1-5; D might be TRBD1 (6 bases). In germline, CDR1 is SGHVS, CDR2 FQNEAQ. The CDR3 sequence is 16 residues long. Trimming removed 4 bases at V and 4 bases at J, with 17 bases between. CDR3 DNA sequence: TGTGCCAGCAGCTCCCAACCACAGGGTCGGAATCAGCCCCAGCATTTT. As protein: CASSSQPQGRNQPQHF.

This clonotype was found once. A single base separates this from a much larger clone, so it may be a read error. The rearrangement uses TRBV7-9 and TRBJ1-1; D gene unclear. This CDR3 comprises 13 residues. The V and J ends lost 0 bases and 3 bases respectively, with 5 bases between them. Looked up from germline, CDR1 is SEHNR and CDR2 is FQNEAQ (reference sequence). CDR3 loop: CASSLAGYTEAFF. The CDR3 DNA reads as TGTGCCAGCAGCTTAGCAGGGTACACTGAAGCTTTCTTT.

This clonotype was observed at least ten times. J is TRBJ2-7 and V is TRBV5-1; maybe TRBD2 (6 bases). Trimming cost V 0 bases and J 1 base, with 8 bases left between them. CDR1 is SGHRS, CDR2 YFSETQ, per germline. There are 14 residues in the CDR3. The CDR3 coding sequence is TGCGCCAGCAGCTTGGCAGGGACTTCCTACGAGCAGTACTTC. Translated, it gives CASSLAGTSYEQYF.

This clonotype was observed many times. This chain uses TRBV14 with TRBJ1-1, with D perhaps matching TRBD1 (6 bases). This CDR3 spans 14 amino acids. V was cut by 6 bases and J by 1 base, with 12 bases left in between. Germline CDR1 and CDR2: SGHDN and FVKESK. For the CDR3, the DNA is TGTGCCAGCAGTACCCCACAGGGGAACACTGAAGCTTTCTTT. This sequence encodes CASSTPQGNTEAFF.

This chain uses TRBV5-1 with TRBJ2-1, with D possibly being TRBD2 (6 bases). Looked up from germline, CDR1 is SGHRS and CDR2 is YFSETQ. The CDR3 has 10 residues. The V end lost 4 bases, the J end lost 14 bases, and 10 bases lay between the germline ends. The CDR3 reads CASSGREEFF. The CDR3 region has the DNA TGCGCCAGCAGCGGAAGGGAGGAGTTCTTC.

This clonotype was seen ten or more times. The V gene is TRBV12-3 or TRBV12-4, the J gene TRBJ1-2; perhaps TRBD1 as D (5 bases). The CDR3 runs to 13 residues. The V end was cut by 6 bases, the J end by 3 bases, with 11 bases between. The CDR3 region has the DNA TGTGCCAGCAGGTCCGGGACCTACTATGGCTACACCTTC. Its translation is CASRSGTYYGYTF.

This clonotype was seen ten or more times. The CDR3 bases are TGCAGCGTTGGGGAAGCAGGGGGCGGGAGCGAGCAGTACTTC. It encodes CSVGEAGGGSEQYF. The rearrangement uses TRBV29-1 and TRBJ2-7, with D possibly TRBD1 on 8 matching bases. Germline values: CDR1 SQVTM, CDR2 ANQGSEA. This CDR3 has 14 residues. V shed 4 bases and J shed 6 bases, with 19 bases lying between them.

This clonotype was counted only a few times. This chain joins TRBV19 and TRBJ1-2; 7 positions match TRBD1. The length of the CDR3 is 15 residues. Germline loops: CDR1 LNHDA, CDR2 SQIVND (reference sequence). Trimming removed 7 bases from V and 0 bases from J; junction bases left unmatched: 8. The CDR3 spells CASKRGLTSNYGYTF. The CDR3 DNA is TGTGCCAGTAAAAGGGGGCTCACTTCTAACTATGGCTACACCTTC.

In this sample, this clonotype turned up many times. The CDR3 DNA reads TGCGCCAGCAGCTTGGTCCAGGGTTCCTACAATGAGCAGTTCTTC. This translates into CASSLVQGSYNEQFF. This rearrangement joins TRBV5-1 to TRBJ2-1, with D possibly being TRBD1 (5 bases). V was shortened by 0 bases and J by 1 base, with 8 bases between the two germline ends. This CDR3 has 15 residues. In germline, CDR1 is SGHRS, CDR2 YFSETQ.